A selection of T cell receptor beta chains follows, all from one sample in a study of T cells after yellow fever vaccination. A single record per CDR3 protein comes from TCRdb applying MiXCR to the 5' RACE reads. Of under 300,000 distinct CDR3 sequences in the sample, 6.9% were seen once. The sequencing used CD4+ T cells sorted from PBMCs, collected 15 days after the yellow fever booster vaccination. These receptors originate from a man aged 25 to 40 who received the YFV17D yellow fever vaccine. The CDR3 runs from the conserved cysteine through the conserved F or W. Each record gives: D gene, J gene, V gene, clone size, CDR3 protein, CDR3 DNA. D genes are given only for firm matches. Clone size, where shown, is once, few, many, or a class for clones that have expanded.

D: NA
J: TRBJ1-2
V: TRBV2
size: many
CDR3: CASSAPNRYYGYTF
DNA: TGTGCCAGCAGCGCTCCCAACCGATACTATGGCTACACCTTC

D: NA
J: TRBJ2-3
V: TRBV7-2
size: few
CDR3: CASSKAYTDTQYF
DNA: TGTGCCAGCAGCAAGGCCTACACAGATACGCAGTATTTT

D: NA
J: TRBJ2-1
V: TRBV7-2
size: few
CDR3: CASSLGPSGNEQFF
DNA: TGTGCCAGCAGCTTGGGACCGTCAGGCAATGAGCAGTTCTTC

D: NA
J: TRBJ1-2
V: TRBV20-1
size: many
CDR3: CSAKEDSEYGYTF
DNA: TGCAGTGCGAAGGAGGACAGCGAATATGGCTACACCTTC

D: TRBD1
J: TRBJ2-5
V: TRBV7-6
size: few
CDR3: CASSLGIRDRENQETQYF
DNA: TGTGCCAGCAGCTTAGGAATCAGGGACAGGGAAAACCAAGAGACCCAGTACTTC

D: NA
J: TRBJ2-1
V: TRBV5-5
size: NA
CDR3: CASSLSPGPYNEQFF
DNA: TGTGCCAGCAGCTTGTCACCGGGGCCATACAATGAGCAGTTCTTC

D: TRBD2
J: TRBJ2-7
V: TRBV19
size: few
CDR3: CASRRAGAGEQYF
DNA: TGTGCCAGTAGGAGAGCGGGAGCTGGGGAGCAGTACTTC

D: NA
J: TRBJ2-5
V: TRBV5-1
size: once
CDR3: CASSLAPWVEETQYF
DNA: TGCGCCAGCAGCTTGGCCCCATGGGTAGAAGAGACCCAGTACTTC

D: NA
J: TRBJ2-6
V: TRBV27
size: few
CDR3: CASSYDRLSGANVLTF
DNA: TGTGCCAGCAGTTACGACAGGCTCTCTGGGGCCAACGTCCTGACTTTC

D: TRBD2
J: TRBJ2-1
V: TRBV24-1
size: many
CDR3: CATSDGLAGINHEQFF
DNA: TGTGCCACCAGTGATGGACTAGCGGGGATTAACCATGAGCAGTTCTTC

D: NA
J: TRBJ1-3
V: TRBV18
size: NA
CDR3: CASSGTLGNTIYF
DNA: TGTGCCAGCTCTGGGACGCTCGGAAACACCATATATTTT

D: TRBD2
J: TRBJ2-3
V: TRBV15
size: many
CDR3: CATSRDQGLAGVPDTQYF
DNA: TGTGCCACCAGCAGAGATCAGGGACTAGCGGGAGTACCGGATACGCAGTATTTT

D: TRBD2
J: TRBJ2-3
V: TRBV7-8
size: NA
CDR3: CAISLQQGRGGQTQYF
DNA: TGTGCCATCAGCTTACAGCAGGGACGGGGGGGTCAGACGCAGTATTTT

D: TRBD1
J: TRBJ2-1
V: TRBV5-4
size: many
CDR3: CASSLGTGVLNEQFF
DNA: TGTGCCAGCAGCTTAGGGACAGGGGTCCTAAATGAGCAGTTCTTC

D: NA
J: TRBJ2-3
V: TRBV7-9
size: many
CDR3: CASMGGSTDTQYF
DNA: TGTGCCAGCATGGGCGGAAGCACAGATACGCAGTATTTT

D: NA
J: TRBJ2-3
V: TRBV7-2
size: many
CDR3: CASSFAGNGDTQYF
DNA: TGTGCCAGCAGCTTTGCGGGAAATGGAGATACGCAGTATTTT

D: TRBD2
J: TRBJ2-1
V: TRBV20-1
size: many
CDR3: CSAEGLAGGSEQFF
DNA: TGCAGTGCCGAGGGACTAGCGGGAGGTAGTGAGCAGTTCTTC

D: TRBD1
J: TRBJ2-5
V: TRBV7-7
size: NA
CDR3: CASSSTGGRGTQYF
DNA: TGTGCTAGCAGTTCCACAGGGGGACGGGGGACCCAGTACTTC

D: TRBD1
J: TRBJ2-3
V: TRBV7-9
size: NA
CDR3: CASSRSGQGSTDTQYF
DNA: TGTGCCAGCAGCCGTTCGGGACAGGGGAGCACAGATACGCAGTATTTT

D: NA
J: TRBJ1-2
V: TRBV6-5
size: many
CDR3: CASSYSTGLNYGYTF
DNA: TGTGCCAGCAGTTACTCGACCGGGCTTAACTATGGCTACACCTTC

D: NA
J: TRBJ2-2
V: TRBV5-5
size: few
CDR3: CASSLAQPSNTGELFF
DNA: TGTGCCAGCAGCTTGGCCCAGCCTTCGAACACCGGGGAGCTGTTTTTT

D: NA
J: TRBJ2-5
V: TRBV6-6
size: NA
CDR3: CASGWEAETQYF
DNA: TGTGCCAGCGGTTGGGAAGCAGAGACCCAGTACTTC

D: TRBD1
J: TRBJ1-3
V: TRBV7-2
size: few
CDR3: CASSAGGGNTIYF
DNA: TGTGCCAGCAGCGCAGGGGGCGGAAACACCATATATTTT

D: NA
J: TRBJ2-1
V: TRBV12-3/TRBV12-4
size: few
CDR3: CASRSAQGLGRHNEQFF
DNA: TGTGCCAGCAGATCCGCTCAGGGATTGGGTCGCCACAATGAGCAGTTCTTC